This T cell receptor (beta chain) was sequenced in a study of shared clonotypes between healthy human individuals. Notes on the study in general: Larger estimated richness was generally recorded for naive subsets relative to memory subsets.

CDR3 length: 16 residues. CDR1 and CDR2 from the germline V gene are LGHNA and YNFKEQ. The trim removed 5 bases at V and 3 bases at J, leaving 8 bases unmatched. Here immunoSEQ multiplex PCR was the method, and the copy in TCRdb shows in-frame clones only, minus some. The sample carries 90,000 to 150,000 clones, approximately 70% recorded once. In regard to this clone: Its antigen remains unknown.

The TCR originated in a woman in her twenties or thirties in good health. The V gene is TRBV4-2, the J gene TRBJ1-4; TRBD1 matches at 8 bases. The sample consisted of memory CD8+ T cells sorted from blood. Subset specified: CD45RO+ cells pooled with CCR7-negative TemRA cells. CDR3 in DNA: TGTGCCAGCAGCTCCGAGGGGACAGGTCCTAATGAAAAACTGTTTTTT. This translates into CASSSEGTGPNEKLFF.